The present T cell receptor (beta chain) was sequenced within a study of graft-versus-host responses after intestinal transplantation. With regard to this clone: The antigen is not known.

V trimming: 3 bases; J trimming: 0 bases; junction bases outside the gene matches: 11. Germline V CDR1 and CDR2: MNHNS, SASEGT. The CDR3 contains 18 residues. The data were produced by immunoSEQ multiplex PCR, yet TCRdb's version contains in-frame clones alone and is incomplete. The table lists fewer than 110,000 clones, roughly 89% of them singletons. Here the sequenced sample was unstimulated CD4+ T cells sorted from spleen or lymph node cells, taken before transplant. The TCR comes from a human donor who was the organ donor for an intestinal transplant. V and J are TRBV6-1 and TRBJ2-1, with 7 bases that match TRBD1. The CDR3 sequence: CASSEPLDRVSSYNEQFF. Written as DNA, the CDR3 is TGTGCCAGCAGTGAGCCCCTCGACAGGGTGAGCTCCTACAATGAGCAGTTCTTC.